The present T cell receptor beta chain was sequenced within a study of PD-L1 blockade in urothelial cancer. In the study overall: The study recovered a median of around 150,000 T cells per blood sample.

The time point here: pretreatment peripheral blood. Unmatched junction bases numbered 3, after V lost 1 base and J lost 4 bases. CDR1 LGHNT and CDR2 FRNRAP come from the germline V gene. This CDR3 has 14 amino acids. Generated by immunoSEQ multiplex PCR, the TCRdb table keeps only in-frame clones and is missing some. The sample lists some 66,000 clones; about 90% were seen once. The source material was PBMCs, sampled around atezolizumab (anti-PD-L1) treatment. The sequence came from a man aged 60 to 69 with urothelial cancer. This chain joins TRBV12-5 and TRBJ2-7; 8 bases are shared with TRBD2. For the CDR3, the DNA is TGTGCTAGTGGTTTGGCTGCGGGGGGTTACGAGCAGTACTTC. This translates into CASGLAAGGYEQYF.